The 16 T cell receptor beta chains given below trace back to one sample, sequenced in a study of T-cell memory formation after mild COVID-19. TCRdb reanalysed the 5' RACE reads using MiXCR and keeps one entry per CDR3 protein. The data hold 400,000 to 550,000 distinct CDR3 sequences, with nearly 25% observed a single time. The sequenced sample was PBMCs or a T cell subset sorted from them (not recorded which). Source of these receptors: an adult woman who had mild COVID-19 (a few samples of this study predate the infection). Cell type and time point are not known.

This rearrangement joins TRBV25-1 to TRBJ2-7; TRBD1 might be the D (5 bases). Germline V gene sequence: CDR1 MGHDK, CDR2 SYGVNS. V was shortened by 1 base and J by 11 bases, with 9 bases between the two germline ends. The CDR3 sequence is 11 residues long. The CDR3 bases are TGTGCCAGCAGTGAATCGCAGGGAAAGTACTTC. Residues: CASSESQGKYF.

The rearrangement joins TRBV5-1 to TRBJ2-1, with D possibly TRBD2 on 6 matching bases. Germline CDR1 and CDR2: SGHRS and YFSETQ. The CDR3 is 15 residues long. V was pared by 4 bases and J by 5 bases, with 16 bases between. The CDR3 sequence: CASSTIREAHNEQFF. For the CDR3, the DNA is TGCGCCAGCAGCACAATCAGGGAGGCCCACAATGAGCAGTTCTTC.

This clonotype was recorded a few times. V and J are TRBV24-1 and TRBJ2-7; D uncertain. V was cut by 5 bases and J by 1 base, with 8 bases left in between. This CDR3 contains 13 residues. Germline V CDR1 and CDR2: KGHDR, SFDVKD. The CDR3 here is CATSGAGSYEQYF. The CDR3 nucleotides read TGTGCCACCAGTGGGGCAGGATCCTACGAGCAGTACTTC.

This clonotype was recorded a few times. CDR3 nucleotides: TGTGCCAGCAGCTTGGGTCTAGCGGGAGCGGTAGATACGCAGTATTTT. It yields the protein CASSLGLAGAVDTQYF. V gene TRBV5-5 combines with J gene TRBJ2-3; 10 bases map to TRBD2. Trimming removed 0 bases from V and 5 bases from J; junction bases left unmatched: 6. The germline V gene has CDR1 SGHKS and CDR2 YYEKEE (reference sequence). The CDR3 is 16 residues long.

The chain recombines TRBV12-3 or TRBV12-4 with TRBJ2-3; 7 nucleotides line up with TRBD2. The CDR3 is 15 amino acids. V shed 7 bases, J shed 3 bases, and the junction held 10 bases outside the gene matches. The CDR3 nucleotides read TGTGCCAGCACCGTACTAGCGTCCAAGACAGATACGCAGTATTTT. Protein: CASTVLASKTDTQYF.

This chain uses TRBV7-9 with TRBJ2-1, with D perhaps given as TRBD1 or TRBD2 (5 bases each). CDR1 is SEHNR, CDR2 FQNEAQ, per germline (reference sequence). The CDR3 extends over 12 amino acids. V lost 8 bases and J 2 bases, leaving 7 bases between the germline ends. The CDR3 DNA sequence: TGTGCCAGCGGGGGAGCCTACAATGAGCAGTTCTTC. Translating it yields CASGGAYNEQFF.

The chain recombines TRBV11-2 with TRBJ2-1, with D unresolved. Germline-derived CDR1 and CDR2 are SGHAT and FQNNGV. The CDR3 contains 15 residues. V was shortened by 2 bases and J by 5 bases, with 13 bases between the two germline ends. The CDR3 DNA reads TGTGCCAGCAGCTTAAGCTCTAGTTTGGACAATGAGCAGTTCTTC. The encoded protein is CASSLSSSLDNEQFF.

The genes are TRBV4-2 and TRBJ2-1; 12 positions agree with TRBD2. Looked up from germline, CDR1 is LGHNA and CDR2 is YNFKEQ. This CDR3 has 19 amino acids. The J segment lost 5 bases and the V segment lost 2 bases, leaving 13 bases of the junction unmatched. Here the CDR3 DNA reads TGTGCCAGCAGCCAACCCGGCCTAGCGGGGGGGCTAAGTCACAATGAGCAGTTCTTC. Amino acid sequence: CASSQPGLAGGLSHNEQFF.

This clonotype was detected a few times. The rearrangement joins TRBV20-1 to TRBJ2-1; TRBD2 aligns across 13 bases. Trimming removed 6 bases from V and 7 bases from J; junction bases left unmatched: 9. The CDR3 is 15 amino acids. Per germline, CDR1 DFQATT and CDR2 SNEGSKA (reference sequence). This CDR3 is CSARGLAGLTNEQFF. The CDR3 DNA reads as TGCAGTGCCAGGGGACTAGCGGGGTTGACGAATGAGCAGTTCTTC.

The CDR3 DNA reads as TGTGCCAGCGCCCCGGACAGGGAGGAGACCCAGTACTTC. Protein: CASAPDREETQYF. This chain joins TRBV21-1 and TRBJ2-5; whether TRBD1, the table's D call, matches the DNA was not checked. TRBV21-1 counts as a pseudogene. CDR3 size: 13 residues.

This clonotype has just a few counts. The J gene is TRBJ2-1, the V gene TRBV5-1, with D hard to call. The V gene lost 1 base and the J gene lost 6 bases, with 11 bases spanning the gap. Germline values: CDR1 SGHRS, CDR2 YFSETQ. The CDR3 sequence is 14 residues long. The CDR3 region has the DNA TGCGCCAGCAGCTTGTTTCCCAGCTCCAATGAGCAGTTCTTC. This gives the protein CASSLFPSSNEQFF.

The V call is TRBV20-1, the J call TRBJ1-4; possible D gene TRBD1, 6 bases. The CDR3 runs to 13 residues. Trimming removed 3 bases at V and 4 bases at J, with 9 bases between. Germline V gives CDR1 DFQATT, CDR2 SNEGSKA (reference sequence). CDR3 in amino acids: CSARDSLNEKLFF. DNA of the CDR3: TGCAGTGCTAGGGACAGCCTTAATGAAAAACTGTTTTTT.

The CDR3 DNA is TGTGCCAGCAGTCACCGTCTTAGGACAGGGTCTGAAAAACTGTTTTTT. Its protein is CASSHRLRTGSEKLFF. The chain links TRBV6-5 to TRBJ1-4, with TRBD1 matching 8 bases. The V gene's germline CDR1 is MNHEY and CDR2 SVGAGI. CDR3 length: 16 amino acids. With 5 bases clipped from V and 7 bases from J, the junction kept 12 bases outside the gene matches.

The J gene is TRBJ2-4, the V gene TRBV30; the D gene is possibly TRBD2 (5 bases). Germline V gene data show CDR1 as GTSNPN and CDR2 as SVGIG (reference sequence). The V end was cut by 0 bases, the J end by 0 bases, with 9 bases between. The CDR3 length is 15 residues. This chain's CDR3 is CAWSVRRIAKNIQYF. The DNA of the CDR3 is TGTGCCTGGAGTGTACGGAGGATAGCCAAAAACATTCAGTACTTC.

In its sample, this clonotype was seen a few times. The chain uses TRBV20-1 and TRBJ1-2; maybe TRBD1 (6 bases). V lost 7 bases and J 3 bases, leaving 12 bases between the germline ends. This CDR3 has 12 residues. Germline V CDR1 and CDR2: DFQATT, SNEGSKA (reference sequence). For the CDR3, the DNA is TGCAGTGTAACGGAGGGGGACTATGGCTACACCTTC. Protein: CSVTEGDYGYTF.

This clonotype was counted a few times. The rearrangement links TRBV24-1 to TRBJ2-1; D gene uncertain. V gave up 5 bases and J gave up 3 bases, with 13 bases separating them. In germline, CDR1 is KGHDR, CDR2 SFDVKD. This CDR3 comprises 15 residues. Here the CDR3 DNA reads TGTGCCACCAGTGGGTCACCGGCAGTCTACAATGAGCAGTTCTTC. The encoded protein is CATSGSPAVYNEQFF.